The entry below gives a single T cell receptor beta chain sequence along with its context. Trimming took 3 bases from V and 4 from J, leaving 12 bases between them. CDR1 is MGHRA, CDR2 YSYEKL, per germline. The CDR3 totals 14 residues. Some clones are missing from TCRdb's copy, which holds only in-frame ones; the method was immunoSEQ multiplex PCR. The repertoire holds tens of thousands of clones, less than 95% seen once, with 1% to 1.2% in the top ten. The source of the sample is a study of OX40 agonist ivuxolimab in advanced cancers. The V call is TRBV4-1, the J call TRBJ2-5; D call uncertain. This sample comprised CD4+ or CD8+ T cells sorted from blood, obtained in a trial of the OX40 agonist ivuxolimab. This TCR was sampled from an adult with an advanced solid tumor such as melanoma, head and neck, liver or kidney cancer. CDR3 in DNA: TGCGCCAGCAGCCACCGGACGTTAACAGAGACCCAGTACTTC. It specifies CASSHRTLTETQYF.